This entry lists 26 T cell receptor beta chains sequenced from one sample in a study of blood T cell repertoires in COVID-19. Generated by immunoSEQ multiplex PCR, the TCRdb table keeps only in-frame clones and is missing some. The sample lists about 190,000 clones, 80% to 90% occurring once. The sequencing input was peripheral blood. The receptors originated from a man aged 25 to 40 with active or convalescent COVID-19.

The chain carries TRBV19 and TRBJ1-5; 7 nucleotides match TRBD1. The CDR3 loop spans 14 amino acids. The V gene end was trimmed by 5 bases and the J gene end by 4 bases; junction bases not matched to a gene: 5. Germline V gene lookup returns CDR1 LNHDA and CDR2 SQIVND (reference sequence). The CDR3 region is CASSVGTANQPQHF. The CDR3 region has the DNA TGTGCCAGTAGTGTCGGGACAGCTAATCAGCCCCAGCATTTT.

This CDR3 reads CASSLRGSYNEQFF. The CDR3 DNA is TGTGCCAGCAGCCTGCGGGGCTCCTACAATGAGCAGTTCTTC. This chain links TRBV14 with TRBJ2-1, with TRBD2 as a possible D gene (6 bases). Trimming took off 4 bases at V and 0 bases at J, with 7 bases between the two ends. The CDR3 length is 14 residues. In germline, CDR1 is SGHDN, CDR2 FVKESK.

The genes are TRBV3-1 (or the pseudogene TRBV3-2) and TRBJ1-2; D may be TRBD1 (5 bases). Looked up from germline, CDR1 is LGHDT and CDR2 is YNNKEL (reference sequence). The V and J ends lost 4 bases and 2 bases respectively, with 14 bases between them. The CDR3 is made up of 15 amino acids. The CDR3 bases are TGTGCCAGCAGCCCAGTTCACTCAGGGAACTATGGCTACACCTTC. Its translation is CASSPVHSGNYGYTF.

This chain connects TRBV19 to TRBJ1-2; D ambiguous. V was cut by 3 bases and J by 10 bases, with 9 bases left in between. The germline V gene has CDR1 LNHDA and CDR2 SQIVND (reference sequence). This CDR3 spans 11 amino acids. The CDR3 protein is CASSILRDYTF. Here the CDR3 DNA reads TGTGCCAGTAGTATCCTGAGAGACTACACCTTC.

DNA for the CDR3: TGTGCCGCAACAGGGCAAATCAATCAGCCCCAGCATTTT. Protein sequence: CAATGQINQPQHF. The rearrangement uses TRBV19 and TRBJ1-5; D is possibly TRBD1 (6 bases). The CDR3 extends over 13 amino acids. V was shortened by 11 bases and J by 3 bases, with 14 bases between the two germline ends. CDR1 is LNHDA and CDR2 is SQIVND in the germline V gene (reference sequence).

This rearrangement joins TRBV13 to TRBJ2-1, with D possibly matching TRBD1 (6 bases). Between the trimmed V and J ends, which lost 2 bases and 4 bases, there was a span of 18 bases. This CDR3 region has 17 residues. Germline V gene sequence: CDR1 PRHDT, CDR2 FYEKMQ (reference sequence). CDR3 residues: CASSLNGGQGLYNEQFF. The CDR3 region has the DNA TGTGCCAGCAGCTTAAACGGTGGGCAGGGGCTTTACAATGAGCAGTTCTTC. Full variable domain (remainder filled in from reference TRBV13 and TRBJ2-1): AAGVIQSPRHLIKEKRETATLKCYPIPRHDTVYWYQQGPGQDPQFLISFYEKMQSDKGSIPDRFSAQQFSDYHSELNMSSLELGDSALYFCASSLNGGQGLYNEQFFGPGTRLTVL.

This clone was detected once. The chain has TRBV3-1 (or the pseudogene TRBV3-2) and TRBJ2-5, with TRBD2 matching 10 bases. Losses at the gene ends were 2 bases for V and 4 bases for J; bases not matched to a gene: 7. CDR1 and CDR2 from the germline V gene are LGHDT and YNNKEL (reference sequence). There are 16 residues in the CDR3. The CDR3 nucleotides are TGTGCCAGCAGCCAATCGGGACTAGCGCCACGAGAGACCCAGTACTTC. It encodes CASSQSGLAPRETQYF.

This clone occurred a few times. The J gene is TRBJ2-1, the V gene TRBV19; D is undetermined. V was trimmed by 3 bases and J by 0 bases, leaving 6 bases between them. The germline V gene has CDR1 LNHDA and CDR2 SQIVND (reference sequence). The CDR3 has 14 residues. The CDR3 nucleotides read TGTGCCAGTAGTATCCAGAACTCCTACAATGAGCAGTTCTTC. This encodes CASSIQNSYNEQFF.

This clone appeared a single time. The rearrangement joins TRBV6-1 to TRBJ1-2, with 11 bases fitting TRBD1. The length of the CDR3 is 16 residues. Germline V CDR1 and CDR2: MNHNS, SASEGT. Trimming removed 4 bases from V and 4 bases from J; junction bases left unmatched: 8. The CDR3 sequence is CASSASTGTGGYGYTF. The DNA of the CDR3 is TGTGCCAGCAGTGCCTCGACCGGGACAGGGGGCTATGGCTACACCTTC.

The chain combines TRBV12-5 with TRBJ1-2; maybe TRBD1 (5 bases). CDR1 and CDR2 (germline): LGHNT, FRNRAP. This CDR3 is built from 14 residues. V was clipped by 2 bases and J by 7 bases, with 14 bases between them. The CDR3 protein is CASGLQGWLGGYTF. CDR3 in DNA: TGTGCTAGTGGTTTGCAGGGATGGTTAGGTGGCTACACCTTC.

The genes are TRBV2 and TRBJ1-2; D not resolved. Trimming shortened V by 7 bases and J by 4 bases, and 16 bases separated the two germline ends. This CDR3 is built from 14 residues. Germline V gene data show CDR1 as SNHLY and CDR2 as FYNNEI. CDR3 nucleotides: TGTGCCAGCACCATAGAACCAGCGAGCTATGGCTACACCTTC. Protein product: CASTIEPASYGYTF. The full variable domain, its missing parts supplied by reference TRBV2 and TRBJ1-2, is EPEVTQTPSHQVTQMGQEVILRCVPISNHLYFYWYRQILGQKVEFLVSFYNNEISEKSEIFDDQFSVERPDGSNFTLKIRSTKLEDSAMYFCASTIEPASYGYTFGSGTRLTVV.

The chain's CDR3 is CASSLFGQGYGYTF. The CDR3 nucleotides read TGTGCCAGCAGTTTATTCGGACAGGGGTATGGCTACACCTTC. The gene calls are TRBV27 and TRBJ1-2; 9 bases are a match to TRBD1. With 1 base clipped from V and 5 bases from J, the junction kept 2 bases outside the gene matches. Germline CDR1 reads MNHEY; CDR2 reads SMNVEV (reference sequence). This CDR3 spans 14 amino acids.

The rearrangement uses TRBV28 and TRBJ2-2; 9 bases match TRBD1. Germline CDR1 MDHEN, CDR2 SYDVKM. Losses at the gene ends were 6 bases for V and 5 bases for J; bases not matched to a gene: 13. CDR3 length: 17 residues. CDR3 in DNA: TGTGCCAGCAGATCAATTACAGGGGGCGCAAGGACCGGGGAGCTGTTTTTT. It is translated as CASRSITGGARTGELFF.

The DNA of the CDR3 is TGTGCCAGCAGCTTTATAACAGGACAGATGAACACTGAAGCTTTCTTT. Translating gives CASSFITGQMNTEAFF. The genes are TRBV5-7 and TRBJ1-1, with D tentatively TRBD1 (6 bases). TRBV5-7 has ORF status, its function being uncertain. V was trimmed by 2 bases and J by 0 bases, leaving 14 bases between them. This CDR3 has 16 amino acids.

V and J are TRBV6-4 and TRBJ2-1; 8 positions agree with TRBD2. The CDR3 loop spans 14 amino acids. Germline values: CDR1 MRHNA, CDR2 SNTAGT. Trimming at V came to 5 bases and at J to 6 bases, leaving 6 bases not matched to a gene. CDR3 bases: TGTGCCAGCAGTTTGAAACGGGAGGGCAATGAGCAGTTCTTC. It encodes CASSLKREGNEQFF.

The chain combines TRBV7-2 with TRBJ1-4, with D possibly TRBD1 on 5 matching bases. Germline CDR1 and CDR2: SGHTA and FQGNSA. This CDR3 has 15 amino acids. V was clipped by 0 bases and J by 8 bases, with 13 bases between them. CDR3: CASSLAFRVNEKLFF. CDR3 bases: TGTGCCAGCAGCTTAGCCTTCAGGGTAAACGAAAAACTGTTTTTT. Looking up the rest from reference TRBV7-2 and TRBJ1-4 gives the full variable domain: GAGVSQSPSNKVTEKGKDVELRCDPISGHTALYWYRQSLGQGLEFLIYFQGNSAPDKSGLPSDRFSAERTGGSVSTLTIQRTQQEDSAVYLCASSLAFRVNEKLFFGSGTQLSVL.

Regarding this clone: One end of the junction is discordant with germline, which a read error may explain. The V gene is TRBV7-7, the J gene TRBJ1-3; TRBD1 matches at 8 bases. Germline V gene sequence: CDR1 SSHAT, CDR2 FNYEAQ (reference sequence). This CDR3 contains 15 residues. The CDR3 reads CASSPDQGQADTIYF. CDR3 nucleotide sequence: TGTGCTAGCAGCCCCGACCAGGGACAGGCTGACACCATATATTTT.

V gene TRBV3-1 (or the pseudogene TRBV3-2) combines with J gene TRBJ2-7; maybe TRBD2 (6 bases). The CDR3 consists of 16 residues. Trimming left V 3 bases short and J 0 bases short, with 15 bases between. CDR1 is LGHDT and CDR2 is YNNKEL in the germline V gene (reference sequence). DNA for the CDR3: TGTGCCAGCAGCCAGGTAGCGGTATCCCCCTCCTACGAGCAGTACTTC. It translates to CASSQVAVSPSYEQYF.

The chain employs TRBV9 and TRBJ2-7; possibly TRBD1 for D (5 bases). Germline CDR1 is SGDLS and CDR2 is YYNGEE. V lost 0 bases to trimming and J lost 6 bases, with 19 bases between them. The CDR3 runs to 16 residues. The CDR3 is CASSVASAGPPVEQYF. The DNA for the CDR3 is TGTGCCAGCAGCGTAGCGTCGGCAGGGCCGCCCGTCGAGCAGTACTTC.

The chain joins TRBV9 to TRBJ1-1; D may be TRBD1 (6 bases). The V gene lost 3 bases and the J gene lost 3 bases, with 12 bases spanning the gap. The CDR3 is 14 residues long. Per the germline V gene, CDR1 is SGDLS and CDR2 is YYNGEE. The chain's CDR3 is CASSGYRDYTEAFF. DNA for the CDR3: TGTGCCAGCAGCGGATACAGGGATTACACTGAAGCTTTCTTT.

V usage is TRBV10-1 and J usage is TRBJ1-1, with TRBD1 identical over 8 bases. V shed 6 bases, J shed 2 bases, and the junction held 5 bases outside the gene matches. Germline V gives CDR1 WNHNN, CDR2 SYGVQD (reference sequence). This CDR3 contains 14 residues. The chain's CDR3 is CASSGQGANTEAFF. DNA of the CDR3: TGCGCCAGCAGCGGTCAGGGGGCAAACACTGAAGCTTTCTTT.

J is TRBJ2-5 and V is TRBV7-8; 7 bases are a match to TRBD2. Germline CDR1 and CDR2: SGHVS and FQNEAQ. The CDR3 runs 14 residues. The ends lost 11 bases at V and 0 bases at J; junction bases unmatched: 9. The CDR3: CAGAWLADQETQYF. The CDR3 nucleotides read TGTGCCGGAGCCTGGCTAGCGGACCAAGAGACCCAGTACTTC.

This clone was seen just once. The rearrangement joins TRBV25-1 to TRBJ2-3; 8 bases agree with TRBD2. V shed 2 bases and J 2 bases; nucleotides not matched to a gene: 3. The CDR3 contains 15 residues. Germline values: CDR1 MGHDK, CDR2 SYGVNS. Here the CDR3 reads CASSESGGYTDTQYF. The CDR3 nucleotides are TGTGCCAGCAGTGAAAGCGGGGGATACACAGATACGCAGTATTTT.

The chain has TRBV27 and TRBJ2-7, with 8 bases matching TRBD1. Germline V lookup: CDR1 MNHEY, CDR2 SMNVEV (reference sequence). The V and J ends lost 7 bases and 4 bases, in that order; junction bases with no gene match: 9. There are 14 residues in the CDR3. CDR3 coding DNA: TGTGCCAGCACCTCGACAGGGGTTAGTTACGAGCAGTACTTC. Its protein product is CASTSTGVSYEQYF.

This clone was observed once. The CDR3 region has the DNA TGTGCCAGCAGTTACTCCGGGACATTGGGAGAGACCCAGTACTTC. Translated, it gives CASSYSGTLGETQYF. The chain employs TRBV6-5 and TRBJ2-5, with a weak D call TRBD1 (6 bases). This CDR3 is 15 amino acids long. Trimming stripped 0 bases from V and 4 bases from J, with 12 bases between. Looked up from germline, CDR1 is MNHEY and CDR2 is SVGAGI.

V gene TRBV5-1 combines with J gene TRBJ1-5; D is possibly TRBD1 (5 bases). This CDR3 region has 16 residues. With 0 bases removed from V and 0 bases from J, the gap between germline ends came to 10 bases. Germline-derived CDR1 and CDR2 are SGHRS and YFSETQ. CDR3 in amino acids: CASSLGTTDSNQPQHF. The CDR3 DNA reads TGCGCCAGCAGCTTGGGGACGACAGATAGCAATCAGCCCCAGCATTTT.